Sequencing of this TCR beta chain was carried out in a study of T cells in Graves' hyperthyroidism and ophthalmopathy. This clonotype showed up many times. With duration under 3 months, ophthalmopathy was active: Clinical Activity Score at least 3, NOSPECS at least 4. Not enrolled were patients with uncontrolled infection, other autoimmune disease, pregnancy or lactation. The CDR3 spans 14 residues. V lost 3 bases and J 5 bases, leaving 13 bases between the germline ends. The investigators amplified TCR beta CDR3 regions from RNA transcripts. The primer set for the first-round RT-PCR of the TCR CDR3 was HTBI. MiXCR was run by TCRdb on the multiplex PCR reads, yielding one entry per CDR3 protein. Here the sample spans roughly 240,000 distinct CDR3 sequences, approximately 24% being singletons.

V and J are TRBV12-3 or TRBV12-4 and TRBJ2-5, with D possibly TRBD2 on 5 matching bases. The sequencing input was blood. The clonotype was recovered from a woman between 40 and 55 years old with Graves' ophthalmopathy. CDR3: CASSFGVEAETQYF. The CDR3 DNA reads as TGTGCCAGCAGTTTCGGCGTGGAGGCGGAGACCCAGTACTTC.